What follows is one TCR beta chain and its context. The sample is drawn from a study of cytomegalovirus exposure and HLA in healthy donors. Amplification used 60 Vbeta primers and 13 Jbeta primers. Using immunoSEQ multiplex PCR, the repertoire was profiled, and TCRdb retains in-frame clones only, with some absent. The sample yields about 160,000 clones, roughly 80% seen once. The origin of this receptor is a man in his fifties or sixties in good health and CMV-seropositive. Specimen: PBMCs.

The CDR3 bases are TGTGCCAGCAGCCGATTGGGCCCCCGGGGGGCATACACTGAAGCTTTCTTT. This sequence encodes CASSRLGPRGAYTEAFF. The genes are TRBV27 and TRBJ1-1; TRBD1 is a possible D gene (6 bases). CDR3 length: 17 amino acids. Trimming cost V 6 bases and J 3 bases, with 23 bases left between them. CDR1 is MNHEY, CDR2 SMNVEV, per germline (reference sequence).